Below, 29 T cell receptor beta chains from the same sample are listed, as sequenced in a study of CD8+CD57+ T cells in acquired aplastic anemia. Individuals selected for sequencing had exhibited CD8+CD57+ cell expansion on flow cytometry. TCR beta VDJ and CDR3 were profiled, and genomic DNA was the template. TCRdb passed the reads through MiXCR, listing each CDR3 protein once. The data hold around 200,000 distinct CDR3 sequences, with over 40% observed a single time. What was sequenced was sorted CD4+, CD8+, or CD8+CD57+ T cells (not recorded which) from PBMCs. The receptor source for this set is a human donor with aplastic anemia.

The sample holds many counts of this clonotype. J is TRBJ2-2 and V is TRBV9; D may be TRBD1 (5 bases). This CDR3 contains 15 residues. The germline CDR1 and CDR2 sequences are SGDLS and YYNGEE. V lost 1 base, J lost 1 base, and 8 bases lay in between. The CDR3 DNA reads as TGTGCCAGCAGCGTATCAGGACAGAACACCGGGGAGCTGTTTTTT. Its protein product is CASSVSGQNTGELFF.

The chain links TRBV19 to TRBJ1-2; D uncertain. Trimming pared 5 bases from V and 0 bases from J, leaving 16 bases between. Germline V gives CDR1 LNHDA, CDR2 SQIVND (reference sequence). The length of the CDR3 is 16 residues. Written as DNA, the CDR3 is TGTGCCAGTAGTCCCCGAGATTCCACCGCTAACTATGGCTACACCTTC. Protein product: CASSPRDSTANYGYTF.

V usage is TRBV12-3 or TRBV12-4 and J usage is TRBJ2-7, with a tentative D call TRBD1 (5 bases). CDR3 length: 12 amino acids. Trimming removed 7 bases from V and 5 bases from J, with 12 bases in between. CDR3 region: CASTPGKNEQYF. CDR3 sequence (DNA): TGTGCCAGCACCCCAGGGAAGAACGAGCAGTACTTC.

The chain carries TRBV9 and TRBJ2-7; TRBD2 aligns across 7 bases. Looked up from germline, CDR1 is SGDLS and CDR2 is YYNGEE. The CDR3 contains 15 residues. Unmatched junction bases numbered 5, after V lost 0 bases and J lost 2 bases. The CDR3: CASSVDYGGTYEQYF. The CDR3 DNA sequence: TGTGCCAGCAGCGTAGATTACGGGGGGACCTACGAGCAGTACTTC.

This clonotype came up many times. V and J are TRBV12-3 or TRBV12-4 and TRBJ1-4; D not resolved. The V gene lost 1 base and the J gene lost 3 bases, with 6 bases spanning the gap. The CDR3 has 14 residues. This CDR3 reads CASSLGQANEKLFF. CDR3 DNA sequence: TGTGCCAGCAGTTTAGGGCAGGCTAATGAAAAACTGTTTTTT.

The V and J genes are TRBV7-2 and TRBJ1-5, with D maybe TRBD1 (6 bases). CDR1 is SGHTA and CDR2 is FQGNSA in the germline V gene. The CDR3 runs 14 residues. The germline V and J ends were trimmed by 5 bases and 5 bases, with 13 bases remaining between them. The CDR3 DNA is TGTGCCAGCAGCACCCGGAACAGGGATCAGCCCCAGCATTTT. It yields the protein CASSTRNRDQPQHF. The full variable domain, in which reference TRBV7-2 and TRBJ1-5 provide the parts outside the CDR3, is GAGVSQSPSNKVTEKGKDVELRCDPISGHTALYWYRQSLGQGLEFLIYFQGNSAPDKSGLPSDRFSAERTGGSVSTLTIQRTQQEDSAVYLCASSTRNRDQPQHFGDGTRLSIL.

This clonotype was counted ten times or more. The rearrangement links TRBV10-3 to TRBJ2-1; TRBD1 aligns across 9 bases. V lost 7 bases to trimming and J lost 6 bases; unmatched junction nucleotides: 19. The CDR3 is made up of 18 amino acids. The germline V gene encodes CDR1 ENHRY and CDR2 SYGVKD. The DNA of the CDR3 is TGTGCCATCATGAAGGACAGGGGCGGTAGGTATCCCCCCAATGAGCAGTTCTTC. Translating it yields CAIMKDRGGRYPPNEQFF.

This clonotype was recorded at least ten times. V and J are TRBV12-3 or TRBV12-4 and TRBJ2-7; the D gene is possibly TRBD1 (5 bases). V lost 6 bases, J lost 2 bases, and 17 bases lay in between. The CDR3 sequence is 15 residues long. In nucleotides, the CDR3 is TGTGCCAGCAGCCGGAGTGGTCCAGGGACCTACGAGCAGTACTTC. It codes for CASSRSGPGTYEQYF.

This clonotype was seen repeatedly, ten times or more. The chain combines TRBV20-1 with TRBJ2-2; the D gene is possibly TRBD2 (5 bases). V lost 1 base and J lost 5, with 14 bases in between. This CDR3 spans 15 amino acids. In germline, CDR1 is DFQATT, CDR2 SNEGSKA (reference sequence). The CDR3 loop reads CSARGAGVLTGELFF. The DNA for the CDR3 is TGCAGTGCTAGAGGGGCGGGCGTCCTTACCGGGGAGCTGTTTTTT.

The V gene is TRBV4-2, the J gene TRBJ2-7; tentatively, D is TRBD2 (6 bases). This CDR3 is 13 amino acids long. Trimming cost V 0 bases and J 6 bases, with 9 bases left between them. CDR1 and CDR2 (germline): LGHNA, YNFKEQ. The CDR3: CASSQDGGAEQYF. CDR3 DNA sequence: TGTGCCAGCAGCCAAGATGGAGGGGCCGAGCAGTACTTC.

The V call is TRBV30, the J call TRBJ1-4; 8 bases match TRBD1. Germline V gene lookup returns CDR1 GTSNPN and CDR2 SVGIG (reference sequence). The V and J ends lost 8 bases and 8 bases, in that order; junction bases with no gene match: 19. There are 16 residues in the CDR3. CDR3 in amino acids: CAERLTGEGRGEKLFF. In nucleotides, the CDR3 is TGTGCCGAAAGACTGACAGGGGAAGGGCGTGGAGAAAAACTGTTTTTT.

V usage is TRBV6-5 and J usage is TRBJ2-7; D perhaps matches TRBD1 (6 bases). Trimming removed 5 bases at V and 4 bases at J, with 15 bases between. The CDR3 runs 14 residues. Per the germline V gene, CDR1 is MNHEY and CDR2 is SVGAGI. The CDR3 DNA is TGTGCCAGCAGTCTGCAGTTAGGACAGTACGAGCAGTACTTC. Protein product: CASSLQLGQYEQYF.

V gene TRBV24-1 combines with J gene TRBJ1-5; D possibly corresponds to TRBD1 (6 bases). Trimming removed 5 bases from V and 7 bases from J, with 11 bases in between. The CDR3 has 13 residues. Germline V gene sequence: CDR1 KGHDR, CDR2 SFDVKD. The chain's CDR3 is CATSGGREQPQHF. The CDR3 DNA reads TGTGCCACCAGTGGGGGGCGAGAACAGCCCCAGCATTTT.

Remarks on this clonotype: One base away lies a much larger clone, so this may be a sequencing read error. The genes are TRBV7-6 and TRBJ1-3; D remains unclear. This CDR3 has 12 amino acids. V lost 6 bases to trimming and J lost 8 bases, with 11 bases between them. In germline, CDR1 is SGHVS, CDR2 FNYEAQ. Here the CDR3 DNA reads TGTGCCAGCAGTCCTATAGGAGACACCATATATTTT. Amino acid sequence: CASSPIGDTIYF. The variable domain in full, completed from reference TRBV7-6 and TRBJ1-3, reads GAGVSQSPRYKVTKRGQDVALRCDPISGHVSLYWYRQALGQGPEFLTYFNYEAQQDKSGLPNDRFSAERPEGSISTLTIQRTEQRDSAMYRCASSPIGDTIYFGEGSWLTVV.

The table lists this clonotype with many counts. The V call is TRBV4-2, the J call TRBJ1-6, with D possibly TRBD1 on 5 matching bases. V shed 2 bases and J shed 10 bases, with 15 bases lying between them. Germline V lookup: CDR1 LGHNA, CDR2 YNFKEQ. This CDR3 comprises 15 residues. In DNA form, the CDR3 reads TGTGCCAGCAGCCAAATGGGGCGGGGCTTATCACCCCTCCACTTT. Translation: CASSQMGRGLSPLHF.

The chain employs TRBV19 and TRBJ2-7, with a possible D match to TRBD1 (8 bases). The CDR3 length is 15 residues. Germline CDR1 reads LNHDA; CDR2 reads SQIVND (reference sequence). V lost 5 bases to trimming and J lost 7 bases, with 21 bases between them. The DNA for the CDR3 is TGTGCCAGTAGTCAACAGGGGGGGGGCCGCGGGGAGCAGTACTTC. Its translation is CASSQQGGGRGEQYF.

This clonotype was seen many times. V gene TRBV6-5 combines with J gene TRBJ2-3; TRBD2 matches 7 bases. The CDR3 consists of 14 residues. Unmatched junction bases numbered 5, after V lost 6 bases and J lost 2 bases. Per germline, CDR1 MNHEY and CDR2 SVGAGI. The CDR3: CASRLRGVTDTQYF. CDR3 sequence (DNA): TGTGCCAGCAGGCTCCGGGGGGTCACAGATACGCAGTATTTT.

This clonotype showed up many times. This chain joins TRBV6-1 and TRBJ2-7; 7 bases are a match to TRBD2. This CDR3 is built from 14 residues. Germline trimming cut 6 bases from V and 4 bases from J; bases unmatched to any gene: 9. Germline loops: CDR1 MNHNS, CDR2 SASEGT. CDR3: CASRVNSGPYEQYF. The CDR3 DNA sequence: TGTGCCAGCAGGGTGAATAGCGGGCCGTACGAGCAGTACTTC.

The J gene is TRBJ2-7, the V gene TRBV2, with a possible D match to TRBD1 (6 bases). Germline V gene sequence: CDR1 SNHLY, CDR2 FYNNEI. V was pared by 9 bases and J by 6 bases, with 18 bases between. CDR3 size: 13 residues. CDR3: CASFHRDDGEQYF. The CDR3 bases are TGTGCCAGTTTCCACAGGGACGACGGCGAGCAGTACTTC.

The chain couples TRBV10-2 to TRBJ1-5, with D unclear. Trimming removed 0 bases from V and 4 bases from J, with 7 bases in between. The CDR3 is 14 residues long. CDR1 is WSHSY and CDR2 is SAAADI in the germline V gene. Here the CDR3 reads CASSESTGNQPQHF. The CDR3 DNA follows: TGCGCCAGCAGTGAGTCGACGGGAAATCAGCCCCAGCATTTT.

Comment on this clonotype: This may stem from a read error, because a much larger clone lies one nucleotide away. The chain uses TRBV20-1 and TRBJ1-4; TRBD1 agrees at 7 bases. CDR3 length equals 13 residues. Germline assignment: CDR1 DFQATT and CDR2 SNEGSKA (reference sequence). CDR3 in amino acids: CNARDSGGEKLFF. Written as DNA, the CDR3 is TGCAATGCCAGGGACAGTGGGGGGGAAAAACTGTTTTTT.

The CDR3 region has the DNA TGCTCGGTGGGGGGGAGAGAGCAGTACTTC. It specifies CSVGGREQYF. The chain links TRBV29-1 to TRBJ2-7, with 7 bases lining up with TRBD2. The germline V gene has CDR1 SQVTM and CDR2 ANQGSEA. The CDR3 covers 10 residues.

The chain uses TRBV6-5 and TRBJ1-2, with unresolved D. This CDR3 contains 8 residues. Trimming pared 2 bases from V and 12 bases from J, leaving 1 base between. The germline V gene has CDR1 MNHEY and CDR2 SVGAGI. The CDR3, as DNA: TGTGCCAGCAGTTACGACACCTTC. It yields the protein CASSYDTF.

This clonotype was counted between two and nine times. The chain joins TRBV5-1 to TRBJ2-7, with D unclear. CDR3 length: 14 residues. V lost 0 bases to trimming and J lost 0 bases, with 7 bases between them. In germline, CDR1 is SGHRS, CDR2 YFSETQ. The DNA for the CDR3 is TGCGCCAGCAGCTTGGACATGCCCTCCTACGAGCAGTACTTC. Translated, it gives CASSLDMPSYEQYF.

This clonotype appeared a single time. The chain recombines TRBV29-1 with TRBJ2-2; D gene unclear. Germline V lookup: CDR1 SQVTM, CDR2 ANQGSEA. This CDR3 contains 16 residues. V was shortened by 6 bases and J by 3 bases, with 20 bases between the two germline ends. The CDR3: CSVAKSTYYDTGELFF. DNA of the CDR3: TGCAGCGTGGCTAAATCCACCTACTACGACACCGGGGAGCTGTTTTTT.

The chain recombines TRBV4-3 with TRBJ2-1, with 10 positions matching TRBD2. The germline V gene has CDR1 LGHNA and CDR2 YSLEER. CDR3 length equals 17 residues. Trimming at V came to 0 bases and at J to 8 bases, leaving 10 bases not matched to a gene. The CDR3 DNA reads TGCGCCAGCAGCCAAGATGAGGGAGCGGGGGGGCACGATGAGCAGTTCTTC. Translation gives CASSQDEGAGGHDEQFF.

Here the CDR3 DNA reads TGTGCCAGCCAAGGCGACTCCTACGAGCAGTACTTC. The encoded protein is CASQGDSYEQYF. The chain joins TRBV2 to TRBJ2-7; D is undetermined. Germline V CDR1 and CDR2: SNHLY, FYNNEI. This CDR3 comprises 12 residues. V gave up 8 bases and J gave up 0 bases, with 8 bases separating them.

Notes on this clonotype: Being one base from a much bigger clone, this may be a read error. The chain combines TRBV5-6 with TRBJ1-5, with D possibly matching TRBD1 (5 bases). This CDR3 has 15 residues. Germline CDR1 is SGHDT and CDR2 is YYEEEE. Trimming pared 4 bases from V and 7 bases from J, leaving 18 bases between. CDR3 sequence: CASSPRGLAGQPQHF. The CDR3 bases are TGTGCCAGCAGCCCGAGGGGCCTGGCGGGACAGCCCCAGCATTTT.

This clonotype was recorded many times. The chain combines TRBV5-1 with TRBJ1-4; tentative D call: TRBD1 (5 bases). The CDR3 covers 14 residues. CDR1 and CDR2 from the germline V gene are SGHRS and YFSETQ. V gave up 4 bases and J gave up 2 bases, with 9 bases separating them. CDR3 sequence: CASSRDGTNEKLFF. The CDR3 region has the DNA TGCGCCAGCAGCCGGGACGGTACTAATGAAAAACTGTTTTTT.